This entry describes one TCR beta chain. Its target is unknown. These data come from a study of shared clonotypes between healthy human individuals. Study at large: A couple of female and a few male donors aged 18 to 49 were enrolled.

Whole-study results and caveats: Of the naive CD4 clonotypes, roughly 5% were shared across four donors. Researchers sampled blood only, noting tissue repertoires likely differ.

The assay was run at deep level. Repertoires were generated with immunoSEQ multiplex PCR, while TCRdb's copy carries only in-frame clones and drops some. The sample lists around 690,000 clones, about 90% occurring once. Trimming cost V 8 bases and J 5 bases, with 9 bases left between them. The CDR3 runs 12 residues. Germline-derived CDR1 and CDR2 are MNHEY and SVGAGI. Sequenced: memory CD8+ T cells from PBMCs. Subset described: CD45RO+ cells pooled with CCR7-negative TemRA cells. V is TRBV6-5 and J is TRBJ2-2; no definite D call. The sequence came from a young man in good health. Some clones in this sample may be carry-over from other donors' samples. The CDR3 DNA reads as TGTGCCAGCGGCCGGGTTACCGGGGAGCTGTTTTTT. Protein sequence: CASGRVTGELFF.